The 32 T cell receptor beta chains listed next were all sequenced from one sample in a study of cytomegalovirus exposure and HLA in healthy donors. PCR was performed using 60 Vbeta and 13 Jbeta primers. Using immunoSEQ multiplex PCR, the repertoire was profiled, and TCRdb retains in-frame clones only, with some absent. Counted here are 110,000 to 150,000 clones, approximately 70% occurring once; the ten biggest clones make up about 2%. The sequencing input was PBMCs. The receptors shown here come from a woman aged 55-69 years in good health and CMV-seropositive.

The chain joins TRBV5-1 to TRBJ2-1; TRBD2 might be the D (5 bases). Trimming cost V 0 bases and J 3 bases, with 10 bases left between them. This CDR3 has 15 residues. Germline loops: CDR1 SGHRS, CDR2 YFSETQ. CDR3: CASSLVGSGYNEQFF. The CDR3 DNA sequence: TGCGCCAGCAGCTTGGTAGGGAGTGGCTACAATGAGCAGTTCTTC.

V usage is TRBV6-1 and J usage is TRBJ2-3; 7 positions agree with TRBD1. The CDR3 contains 14 residues. V was pared by 6 bases and J by 2 bases, with 5 bases of the junction left unmatched. Germline CDR1 and CDR2: MNHNS and SASEGT. Here the CDR3 reads CASSAGGFTDTQYF. The DNA of the CDR3 is TGTGCCAGCAGCGCAGGGGGATTCACAGATACGCAGTATTTT.

This clone was observed once. The chain joins TRBV28 to TRBJ1-2, with a weak D call TRBD1 (5 bases). Trimming pared 5 bases from V and 7 bases from J, leaving 26 bases between. CDR3 length equals 17 residues. Per germline, CDR1 MDHEN and CDR2 SYDVKM. The chain's CDR3 is CASSLPFRGLTLRGYTF. The CDR3 nucleotides are TGTGCCAGCAGTCTCCCCTTCCGGGGACTCACATTGCGTGGCTACACCTTC.

This chain links TRBV28 with TRBJ2-1, with D uncertain. V was pared by 6 bases and J by 4 bases, with 4 bases between. The CDR3 is 11 residues long. Germline loops: CDR1 MDHEN, CDR2 SYDVKM. The chain's CDR3 is CASRSYNEQFF. CDR3 DNA sequence: TGTGCCAGCAGGTCTTACAATGAGCAGTTCTTC.

V and J are TRBV7-2 and TRBJ2-5; 7 nucleotides match TRBD1. Per the germline V gene, CDR1 is SGHTA and CDR2 is FQGNSA. The CDR3 loop spans 15 amino acids. After removal of 2 bases from V and 5 bases from J, the junction contained 8 bases not matched to a gene. CDR3 nucleotides: TGTGCCAGCAGCTTACCGGGACAGTCCGAGGAGACCCAGTACTTC. Residues: CASSLPGQSEETQYF.

This clone was observed a few times. V is TRBV28 and J is TRBJ2-5; D is perhaps TRBD2 (7 bases). The V end was cut by 7 bases, the J end by 5 bases, with 14 bases between. The germline V gene has CDR1 MDHEN and CDR2 SYDVKM. CDR3 length: 13 residues. The CDR3 bases are TGTGCCAGCACCAAAGGGGGGGCGGAGACCCAGTACTTC. This codes for CASTKGGAETQYF.

This clone was seen a handful of times. The gene calls are TRBV10-1 and TRBJ2-3; unclear D gene. This CDR3 contains 14 residues. The germline V and J ends were trimmed by 2 bases and 0 bases, with 6 bases remaining between them. Looked up from germline, CDR1 is WNHNN and CDR2 is SYGVQD (reference sequence). The CDR3 region has the DNA TGCGCCAGCAGTGAGCGTCCGAGCACAGATACGCAGTATTTT. This encodes CASSERPSTDTQYF.

The V gene is TRBV7-9, the J gene TRBJ2-5, with TRBD1 matching 11 bases. Looked up from germline, CDR1 is SEHNR and CDR2 is FQNEAQ (reference sequence). The CDR3 consists of 15 residues. V shed 5 bases, J shed 5 bases, and the junction held 7 bases outside the gene matches. The chain's CDR3 is CASSPGDRGYETQYF. CDR3 in DNA: TGTGCCAGCAGCCCCGGGGACAGGGGGTACGAGACCCAGTACTTC. The full variable domain, completed using reference TRBV7-9 and TRBJ2-5, is DTGVSQNPRHKITKRGQNVTFRCDPISEHNRLYWYRQTLGQGPEFLTYFQNEAQLEKSRLLSDRFSAERPKGSFSTLEIQRTEQGDSAMYLCASSPGDRGYETQYFGPGTRLLVL.

The chain recombines TRBV6-1 with TRBJ1-3; D is uncertain. The V gene lost 7 bases and the J gene lost 0 bases, with 13 bases spanning the gap. This CDR3 spans 15 amino acids. Germline V CDR1 and CDR2: MNHNS, SASEGT. The chain's CDR3 is CASTPGSLSGNTIYF. The CDR3 region has the DNA TGTGCCAGCACCCCGGGAAGCCTCTCTGGAAACACCATATATTTT.

V is TRBV18 and J is TRBJ1-1, with D unresolved. CDR1 KGHSH and CDR2 LQKENI come from the germline V gene. The V gene lost 3 bases and the J gene lost 4 bases, with 9 bases spanning the gap. The CDR3 is made up of 13 amino acids. CDR3 in DNA: TGTGCCAGCTCACCCACTTTGAGCACTGAAGCTTTCTTT. Protein sequence: CASSPTLSTEAFF.

This clone has more than one count but fewer than ten. V is TRBV5-5 and J is TRBJ2-2; D is uncertain. Deletions cut 3 bases from V and 4 bases from J, with 7 bases between. In germline, CDR1 is SGHKS, CDR2 YYEKEE (reference sequence). The CDR3 is 13 residues long. The CDR3 here is CASSSLATGELFF. Here the CDR3 DNA reads TGTGCCAGCAGCTCGCTGGCCACCGGGGAGCTGTTTTTT.

For the CDR3, the DNA is TGCGCCAGCAGTTTCTTAGAGAACACTGAAGCTTTCTTT. Protein: CASSFLENTEAFF. The rearrangement joins TRBV4-1 to TRBJ1-1; D not resolved. In germline, CDR1 is MGHRA, CDR2 YSYEKL. The CDR3 has 13 residues. V dropped 6 bases and J dropped 1 base, with 9 bases sitting between them.

The chain has TRBV29-1 and TRBJ1-2, with 9 bases identical to TRBD1. The V gene's germline CDR1 is SQVTM and CDR2 ANQGSEA. This CDR3 is built from 16 residues. The V gene end was trimmed by 1 base and the J gene end by 2 bases; junction bases not matched to a gene: 8. The CDR3 sequence is CSVEGWGDRVNYGYTF. The CDR3 region has the DNA TGCAGCGTTGAAGGCTGGGGGGACAGGGTAAACTATGGCTACACCTTC.

This chain joins TRBV5-1 and TRBJ1-3; 8 bases agree with TRBD1. The germline CDR1 and CDR2 sequences are SGHRS and YFSETQ. V was clipped by 5 bases and J by 0 bases; unmatched bases: 4. The CDR3 is made up of 15 amino acids. The CDR3 sequence: CASRLTGGSGNTIYF. The CDR3 DNA reads TGCGCCAGCAGACTTACAGGGGGCTCTGGAAACACCATATATTTT.

The CDR3 DNA reads TGTGCCAGCTCACCAGGGACAGGGGGTGAAGCTTTCTTT. It is translated as CASSPGTGGEAFF. This chain uses TRBV18 with TRBJ1-1, with 11 bases matching TRBD1. The germline V gene encodes CDR1 KGHSH and CDR2 LQKENI. The CDR3 is 13 amino acids. V trimming: 2 bases; J trimming: 7 bases; junction bases outside the gene matches: 0.

The chain joins TRBV27 to TRBJ1-4, with TRBD1 matching 10 bases. Germline V gene sequence: CDR1 MNHEY, CDR2 SMNVEV (reference sequence). The CDR3 totals 21 residues. The V gene end was trimmed by 0 bases and the J gene end by 6 bases; junction bases not matched to a gene: 19. The CDR3 reads CASSLSTVRGFGDRGDEKLFF. Here the CDR3 DNA reads TGTGCCAGCAGTTTATCGACGGTGAGAGGATTCGGGGACAGGGGAGATGAAAAACTGTTTTTT.

This clone was counted once. This chain joins TRBV6-5 and TRBJ2-7, with TRBD2 matching over 10 bases. The germline gives CDR1 MNHEY, CDR2 SVGAGI. With 9 bases clipped from V and 0 bases from J, the junction kept 5 bases outside the gene matches. The CDR3 runs 14 residues. The CDR3 reads CASRTSGSSYEQYF. DNA of the CDR3: TGTGCCAGTCGGACTAGCGGAAGCTCCTACGAGCAGTACTTC.

V gene TRBV15 combines with J gene TRBJ1-4; no firm D call. The CDR3 runs to 12 residues. Germline CDR1 LNHNV, CDR2 YYDKDF (reference sequence). Trimming removed 0 bases at V and 11 bases at J, with 7 bases between. The CDR3: CATSRDSGKLFF. As DNA, the CDR3 is TGTGCCACCAGCAGAGATAGCGGGAAACTGTTTTTT.

About this clone: This sample includes further DNA sequences coding for the same CDR3. The chain employs TRBV9 and TRBJ1-2, with 7 bases that match TRBD1. Losses at the gene ends were 3 bases for V and 4 bases for J; bases not matched to a gene: 9. The germline gives CDR1 SGDLS, CDR2 YYNGEE. The CDR3 is 15 amino acids. CDR3 region: CASSARWDRSYGYTF. The CDR3, as DNA: TGTGCCAGCAGCGCGCGGTGGGACAGAAGCTATGGCTACACCTTC.

This clone was seen a few times. J is TRBJ1-5 and V is TRBV2, with 7 positions matching TRBD1. Per germline, CDR1 SNHLY and CDR2 FYNNEI. V dropped 5 bases and J dropped 5; count of bases not matched to a gene: 6. The CDR3 has 14 amino acids. The CDR3 loop reads CASSQDRVHQPQHF. CDR3 coding DNA: TGTGCCAGCAGTCAAGACAGGGTTCATCAGCCCCAGCATTTT.

This clone has a handful of counts. The V and J genes are TRBV2 and TRBJ1-3, with D hard to call. Germline assignment: CDR1 SNHLY and CDR2 FYNNEI. V was trimmed by 5 bases and J by 0 bases, leaving 8 bases between them. This CDR3 has 14 amino acids. CDR3 DNA: TGTGCCAGCAGTCCCCTTCTCTCTGGAAACACCATATATTTT. Protein sequence: CASSPLLSGNTIYF.

The chain employs TRBV20-1 and TRBJ1-1; perhaps TRBD1 as D (6 bases). Germline V gene sequence: CDR1 DFQATT, CDR2 SNEGSKA (reference sequence). The CDR3 extends over 11 amino acids. CDR3 amino acids: CSPGGRTEAFF. The CDR3 DNA reads as TGCAGCCCCGGGGGGCGCACTGAAGCTTTCTTT.

The CDR3 loop is CASSGPGGSTEAFF. In DNA, the CDR3 is TGTGCCAGCAGTGGACCGGGGGGAAGCACTGAAGCTTTCTTT. J is TRBJ1-1 and V is TRBV6-1, with D perhaps TRBD1 (5 bases). V was cut by 4 bases and J by 4 bases, with 13 bases left in between. Germline V gene lookup returns CDR1 MNHNS and CDR2 SASEGT. The CDR3 runs to 14 residues.

The sample holds one count of this clone. V and J are TRBV2 and TRBJ1-4, with D maybe TRBD1 (6 bases). V lost 4 bases to trimming and J lost 3 bases, with 9 bases between them. Germline CDR1 reads SNHLY; CDR2 reads FYNNEI. The CDR3 loop spans 14 amino acids. The CDR3 DNA reads as TGTGCCAGCAGTGTACAGGGTCCTAATGAAAAACTGTTTTTT. This translates into CASSVQGPNEKLFF.

This chain joins TRBV5-1 and TRBJ2-2; D is perhaps TRBD1 (5 bases). The CDR3 consists of 13 residues. CDR1 SGHRS and CDR2 YFSETQ come from the germline V gene. With 4 bases removed from V and 6 bases from J, the gap between germline ends came to 10 bases. The CDR3 sequence is CASSGFRAGELFF. DNA of the CDR3: TGCGCCAGCAGCGGATTCAGGGCCGGGGAGCTGTTTTTT.

Only a few counts were recorded for this clone. The J gene is TRBJ2-7, the V gene TRBV7-2, with 11 bases fitting TRBD2. V gave up 3 bases and J gave up 6 bases; unmatched junction bases: 4. Germline V gives CDR1 SGHTA, CDR2 FQGNSA. There are 14 residues in the CDR3. The CDR3 DNA reads as TGTGCCAGCAGCTTTTCTAGCGGGAGGTCCGAGCAGTACTTC. Translated: CASSFSSGRSEQYF.

The rearrangement joins TRBV28 to TRBJ1-2; D not resolved. Trimming shortened V by 2 bases and J by 4 bases, and 14 bases separated the two germline ends. Looked up from germline, CDR1 is MDHEN and CDR2 is SYDVKM. The CDR3 has 15 amino acids. In DNA, the CDR3 is TGTGCCAGCAGTTTAGAGGCAGCTACGAGCTATGGCTACACCTTC. Its translation is CASSLEAATSYGYTF.

The rearrangement links TRBV30 to TRBJ2-1, with D maybe TRBD2 (6 bases). Trimming left V 2 bases short and J 4 bases short, with 15 bases between. Germline CDR1 reads GTSNPN; CDR2 reads SVGIG (reference sequence). The CDR3 extends over 15 amino acids. The CDR3 bases are TGTGCCTGGAGTCGTTCCCGGGACTCTTACAATGAGCAGTTCTTC. It codes for CAWSRSRDSYNEQFF.

The rearrangement joins TRBV6-5 to TRBJ1-6; the D gene is possibly TRBD1 (5 bases). The CDR3 runs to 14 residues. Trimming took off 2 bases at V and 8 bases at J, with 10 bases between the two ends. CDR1 and CDR2 from the germline V gene are MNHEY and SVGAGI. CDR3: CASSYRLGDSPLHF. The CDR3 bases are TGTGCCAGCAGTTACAGATTAGGGGATTCACCCCTCCACTTT.

The rearrangement joins TRBV5-4 to TRBJ2-1; D might be TRBD2 (7 bases). V was clipped by 5 bases and J by 7 bases, with 16 bases between them. Germline assignment: CDR1 SGHNT and CDR2 YYREEE (reference sequence). The CDR3 spans 14 residues. The DNA of the CDR3 is TGTGCCAGCAGGGGGGCGGGAGAAGGGAATGAGCAGTTCTTC. Its protein product is CASRGAGEGNEQFF.

The chain carries TRBV28 and TRBJ1-2; no clear D. Germline-derived CDR1 and CDR2 are MDHEN and SYDVKM. V lost 5 bases, J lost 0 bases, and 7 bases lay in between. CDR3 length: 13 amino acids. This CDR3 is CASSPPANYGYTF. For the CDR3, the DNA is TGTGCCAGCAGTCCCCCTGCTAACTATGGCTACACCTTC.

This clone was picked up a small number of times. The chain joins TRBV14 to TRBJ2-5; D is uncertain. V lost 1 base and J lost 9, with 12 bases in between. Germline-derived CDR1 and CDR2 are SGHDN and FVKESK. This CDR3 has 13 residues. The CDR3 here is CASSQGSFRAQYF. The CDR3 DNA reads TGTGCCAGCAGCCAAGGGTCTTTTCGGGCCCAGTACTTC. The full variable domain, in which reference TRBV14 and TRBJ2-5 provide the parts outside the CDR3, is EAGVTQFPSHSVIEKGQTVTLRCDPISGHDNLYWYRRVMGKEIKFLLHFVKESKQDESGMPNNRFLAERTGGTYSTLKVQPAELEDSGVYFCASSQGSFRAQYFGPGTRLLVL.